This T cell receptor beta chain was recovered during a study of OX40 agonist ivuxolimab in advanced cancers. Whole-study results and caveats: Part of the nonresponder group also had normalized T-cell clonal expansion that was low. Researchers report that CD8+ T cells had, on average, more expanded clones than CD4+.

The table came from immunoSEQ multiplex PCR; TCRdb's copy has only in-frame clones and leaves some out. The sample records approximately 100,000 clones, less than 95% being singletons. Germline V gene data show CDR1 as SGHRS and CDR2 as YFSETQ. The CDR3 sequence is 16 residues long. The V gene lost 4 bases and the J gene lost 0 bases, with 16 bases spanning the gap. Regarding this clone: Its antigen is unknown.

The input for sequencing was CD4+ or CD8+ T cells sorted from blood, taken in a trial of the OX40 agonist ivuxolimab. The clonotype was recovered from an adult with an advanced solid tumor such as melanoma, head and neck, liver or kidney cancer. The chain has TRBV5-1 and TRBJ1-1; weak D call: TRBD1 (6 bases). CDR3 amino acids: CASSPLGGGMNTEAFF. CDR3 nucleotides: TGCGCCAGCAGCCCCCTAGGGGGAGGGATGAACACTGAAGCTTTCTTT.